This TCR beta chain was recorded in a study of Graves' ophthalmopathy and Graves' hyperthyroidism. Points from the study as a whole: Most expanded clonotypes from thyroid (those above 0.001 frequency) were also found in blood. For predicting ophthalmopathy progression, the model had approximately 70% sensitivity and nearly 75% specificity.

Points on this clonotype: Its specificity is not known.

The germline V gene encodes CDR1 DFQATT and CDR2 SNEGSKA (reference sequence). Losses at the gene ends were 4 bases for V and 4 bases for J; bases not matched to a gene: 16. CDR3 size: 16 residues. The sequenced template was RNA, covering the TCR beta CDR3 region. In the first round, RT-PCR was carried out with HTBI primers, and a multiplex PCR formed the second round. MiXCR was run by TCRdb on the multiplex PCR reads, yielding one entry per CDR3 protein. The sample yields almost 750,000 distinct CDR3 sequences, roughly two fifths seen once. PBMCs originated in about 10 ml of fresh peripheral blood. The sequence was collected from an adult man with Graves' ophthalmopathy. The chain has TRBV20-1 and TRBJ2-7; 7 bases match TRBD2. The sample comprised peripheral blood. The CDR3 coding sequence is TGCAGTGCTATTCAGAGAGGTAGCGGGTTACCTTACGAGCAGTACTTC. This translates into CSAIQRGSGLPYEQYF.